A single sample gave rise to the 19 T cell receptor beta chains below, sequenced in a study of T cells in narcolepsy. Libraries were prepared by immunoSEQ multiplex PCR; TCRdb keeps only in-frame clonotypes and omits some of them. The table shows some 22,000 clones, with about 82% occurring only once. The specimen sequenced was memory (CD45RA-) CD4+ T cells from blood. The receptors come from a human donor in good health.

The chain links TRBV28 to TRBJ1-2, with D tentatively TRBD1 (5 bases). V dropped 2 bases and J dropped 4 bases, with 14 bases sitting between them. This CDR3 has 15 residues. Germline CDR1 MDHEN, CDR2 SYDVKM. The DNA for the CDR3 is TGTGCCAGCAGTTTAGACGGGACTTCGGGCTATGGCTACACCTTC. Amino acid sequence: CASSLDGTSGYGYTF.

In its sample, this clone was seen once. V and J are TRBV5-8 and TRBJ1-2; D may be TRBD1 (6 bases). In germline, CDR1 is SGHTS, CDR2 YDEGEE. Trimming cost V 1 base and J 5 bases, with 12 bases left between them. This CDR3 spans 14 amino acids. For the CDR3, the DNA is TGTGCCAGCAGCTTGCCAGGGGTAGGGTATGGCTACACCTTC. Translating it yields CASSLPGVGYGYTF.

This chain uses TRBV30 with TRBJ2-3; TRBD1 agrees at 8 bases. This CDR3 spans 15 amino acids. Germline V gene sequence: CDR1 GTSNPN, CDR2 SVGIG (reference sequence). V shed 2 bases and J 5 bases; nucleotides not matched to a gene: 9. CDR3 protein: CAWSKTGVRGDTQYF. The CDR3 bases are TGTGCCTGGAGTAAGACAGGGGTTCGCGGAGATACGCAGTATTTT.

In its sample, this clone was seen once. For the CDR3, the DNA is TGTGCCAGCAGTGACAGGGGGGGCTCCTACGAGCAGTACTTC. Translated: CASSDRGGSYEQYF. V usage is TRBV6-5 and J usage is TRBJ2-7; 9 bases match TRBD1. The CDR3 contains 14 residues. Germline V gene lookup returns CDR1 MNHEY and CDR2 SVGAGI. V dropped 5 bases and J dropped 0; count of bases not matched to a gene: 2.

The CDR3 is CASSLGQLNEQFF. DNA for the CDR3: TGCGCCAGCAGCTTGGGGCAGCTCAATGAGCAGTTCTTC. The genes are TRBV5-1 and TRBJ2-1, with D unresolved. Germline V gives CDR1 SGHRS, CDR2 YFSETQ. V was clipped by 0 bases and J by 6 bases, with 7 bases between them. CDR3 length equals 13 residues.

This clone was counted a single time. The rearrangement uses TRBV7-2 and TRBJ2-1; D is undetermined. CDR3 length: 15 amino acids. Germline CDR1 is SGHTA and CDR2 is FQGNSA. Trimming took off 2 bases at V and 7 bases at J, with 15 bases between the two ends. CDR3 DNA sequence: TGTGCCAGCAGCTTATTTTCTAGTGTTCTGAATGAGCAGTTCTTC. Its protein product is CASSLFSSVLNEQFF.

The table lists this clone with a few counts. The rearrangement joins TRBV6-1 to TRBJ2-3; D is undetermined. CDR1 and CDR2 (germline): MNHNS, SASEGT. V was cut by 0 bases and J by 2 bases, with 9 bases left in between. The CDR3 has 15 amino acids. CDR3 region: CASSEALRYTDTQYF. CDR3 nucleotides: TGTGCCAGCAGTGAAGCGCTGCGGTACACAGATACGCAGTATTTT.

This chain connects TRBV5-4 to TRBJ2-1; 9 nucleotides align to TRBD2. CDR3 length: 16 amino acids. CDR1 and CDR2 from the germline V gene are SGHNT and YYREEE (reference sequence). With 6 bases clipped from V and 0 bases from J, the junction kept 7 bases outside the gene matches. For the CDR3, the DNA is TGTGCCAGCACAAGGCTAGCGGGGAGCTCCTACAATGAGCAGTTCTTC. This gives the protein CASTRLAGSSYNEQFF.

The chain links TRBV5-6 to TRBJ1-2; TRBD1 might be the D (6 bases). The CDR3 is 14 residues long. Trimming took off 4 bases at V and 4 bases at J, with 14 bases between the two ends. Germline CDR1 reads SGHDT; CDR2 reads YYEEEE. Here the CDR3 reads CASSNLRGGYGYTF. CDR3 bases: TGTGCCAGCAGCAACCTCAGGGGTGGCTATGGCTACACCTTC. Using reference TRBV5-6 and TRBJ1-2 for the parts outside the CDR3, the full variable domain is DAGVTQSPTHLIKTRGQQVTLRCSPKSGHDTVSWYQQALGQGPQFIFQYYEEEERQRGNFPDRFSGHQFPNYSSELNVNALLLGDSALYLCASSNLRGGYGYTFGSGTRLTVV.

The genes are TRBV4-1 and TRBJ1-3, with D unresolved. The length of the CDR3 is 14 residues. CDR1 and CDR2 (germline): MGHRA, YSYEKL. V gave up 0 bases and J gave up 7 bases, with 10 bases separating them. CDR3 region: CASSQEGLGNTIYF. The DNA of the CDR3 is TGCGCCAGCAGCCAAGAAGGGCTCGGGAACACCATATATTTT.

V gene TRBV29-1 combines with J gene TRBJ2-1; D not certain. The V and J ends lost 4 bases and 6 bases respectively, with 13 bases between them. CDR1 is SQVTM and CDR2 is ANQGSEA in the germline V gene. The CDR3 runs to 13 residues. The CDR3 bases are TGCAGCGTTGTACAGAGCACAACCAATGAGCAGTTCTTC. Translating gives CSVVQSTTNEQFF.

This rearrangement joins TRBV7-9 to TRBJ1-2; D ambiguous. V was pared by 0 bases and J by 3 bases, with 11 bases between. Germline V gene lookup returns CDR1 SEHNR and CDR2 FQNEAQ (reference sequence). The CDR3 loop spans 15 amino acids. CDR3 sequence (DNA): TGTGCCAGCAGCTTAGCCGTGAACCCAGACTATGGCTACACCTTC. Encoded protein: CASSLAVNPDYGYTF.

The chain employs TRBV5-4 and TRBJ2-2; TRBD1 matches at 9 bases. Trimming cost V 4 bases and J 1 base; bases outside gene matches: 5. Germline V lookup: CDR1 SGHNT, CDR2 YYREEE (reference sequence). There are 16 residues in the CDR3. CDR3 in DNA: TGTGCCAGCAGCGAGGGACAGGGCTGGAACACCGGGGAGCTGTTTTTT. It encodes CASSEGQGWNTGELFF.

V and J are TRBV5-4 and TRBJ2-7; maybe TRBD1 (6 bases). With 0 bases removed from V and 4 bases from J, the gap between germline ends came to 14 bases. CDR3 length equals 15 residues. The V gene's germline CDR1 is SGHNT and CDR2 YYREEE (reference sequence). In DNA, the CDR3 is TGTGCCAGCAGCTTGGCCGGGACACAATCTTACGAGCAGTACTTC. Its translation is CASSLAGTQSYEQYF. Drawing the rest from reference TRBV5-4 and TRBJ2-7, the complete variable domain is ETGVTQSPTHLIKTRGQQVTLRCSSQSGHNTVSWYQQALGQGPQFIFQYYREEENGRGNFPPRFSGLQFPNYSSELNVNALELDDSALYLCASSLAGTQSYEQYFGPGTRLTVT.

The gene calls are TRBV9 and TRBJ2-3, with 11 bases that match TRBD2. The V gene end was trimmed by 4 bases and the J gene end by 0 bases; junction bases not matched to a gene: 4. The CDR3 is 16 amino acids. Germline V lookup: CDR1 SGDLS, CDR2 YYNGEE. This CDR3 is CASSLTSGSSTDTQYF. The CDR3 DNA follows: TGTGCCAGCAGCCTCACTAGCGGGAGCAGCACAGATACGCAGTATTTT.

The chain carries TRBV28 and TRBJ2-3; TRBD2 agrees at 14 bases. Trimming took 1 base from V and 1 from J; bases not matched to a gene: 7. This CDR3 is built from 19 residues. Germline-derived CDR1 and CDR2 are MDHEN and SYDVKM. CDR3 loop: CASSLSGTSGRRGTDTQYF. The CDR3 DNA sequence: TGTGCCAGCAGTTTATCCGGGACTAGCGGGAGACGGGGCACAGATACGCAGTATTTT.

The J gene is TRBJ2-2, the V gene TRBV28; 10 bases line up with TRBD2. CDR3 length: 15 residues. In germline, CDR1 is MDHEN, CDR2 SYDVKM. V shed 5 bases and J 5 bases; nucleotides not matched to a gene: 5. CDR3: CASSLAGAQTGELFF. The CDR3 nucleotides read TGTGCCAGCAGTCTAGCGGGAGCTCAGACCGGGGAGCTGTTTTTT.

The CDR3 DNA reads as TGTGCCAGCAGTTACCGACAGGGTAGGCAGCCCCAGCATTTT. Its translation is CASSYRQGRQPQHF. The chain combines TRBV6-5 with TRBJ1-5; 7 bases are shared with TRBD1. The CDR3 is 14 residues long. Trimming removed 2 bases from V and 7 bases from J; junction bases left unmatched: 5. Germline V gene sequence: CDR1 MNHEY, CDR2 SVGAGI.

The chain carries TRBV9 and TRBJ2-2; D unclear. CDR3 length: 13 amino acids. The germline gives CDR1 SGDLS, CDR2 YYNGEE. V was clipped by 0 bases and J by 6 bases, with 6 bases between them. For the CDR3, the DNA is TGTGCCAGCAGCGTAGCAAGTCCCGGGGAGCTGTTTTTT. It translates to CASSVASPGELFF.